These 20 T cell receptor beta chains originate from one sample sequenced in a study of control samples from healthy donors and cancer patients. Only in-frame clones appear in the TCRdb table, and some are missing; sequencing was by immunoSEQ multiplex PCR. This sample carries around 150,000 clones, 94% of them seen once, and the ten largest clones take over 6.5%. Specimen: blood. These receptors all stem from a woman between 40 and 55 years old in good health.

J is TRBJ1-1 and V is TRBV3-1 (or the pseudogene TRBV3-2); D may be TRBD1 (5 bases). V was shortened by 7 bases and J by 1 base, with 7 bases between the two germline ends. The CDR3 runs to 12 residues. From germline, CDR1 is LGHDT and CDR2 YNNKEL (reference sequence). CDR3 protein: CASTGANTEAFF. The DNA of the CDR3 is TGTGCCAGCACCGGGGCGAACACTGAAGCTTTCTTT.

This rearrangement joins TRBV12-3 or TRBV12-4 to TRBJ1-2; D is unresolved. V was clipped by 2 bases and J by 8 bases, with 6 bases between them. There are 11 residues in the CDR3. The DNA of the CDR3 is TGTGCCAGCAGTTTATTGGAGGGCTACACCTTC. Amino acid sequence: CASSLLEGYTF.

The CDR3 region has the DNA TGCAGCGCCGACAGGAAGAACACTGAAGCTTTCTTT. It yields the protein CSADRKNTEAFF. This chain joins TRBV29-1 and TRBJ1-1; TRBD1 is a possible D gene (6 bases). Germline CDR1 SQVTM, CDR2 ANQGSEA. This CDR3 is 12 amino acids long. V shed 7 bases and J shed 1 base, with 10 bases lying between them.

The genes are TRBV7-8 and TRBJ1-1, with D maybe TRBD1 (6 bases). This CDR3 is built from 13 residues. Trimming removed 3 bases at V and 4 bases at J, with 9 bases between. Germline CDR1 SGHVS, CDR2 FQNEAQ. The CDR3 protein is CASSFQTGTEAFF. The DNA of the CDR3 is TGTGCCAGCAGCTTCCAGACAGGCACTGAAGCTTTCTTT. The full variable domain, in which reference TRBV7-8 and TRBJ1-1 provide the parts outside the CDR3, is GAGVSQSPRYKVAKRGQDVALRCDPISGHVSLFWYQQALGQGPEFLTYFQNEAQLDKSGLPSDRFFAERPEGSVSTLKIQRTQQEDSAVYLCASSFQTGTEAFFGQGTRLTVV.

V usage is TRBV7-9 and J usage is TRBJ1-6; 9 nucleotides align to TRBD1. The germline V gene has CDR1 SEHNR and CDR2 FQNEAQ (reference sequence). Germline trimming cut 10 bases from V and 10 bases from J; bases unmatched to any gene: 5. The CDR3 contains 12 residues. Here the CDR3 reads CATGTGKSPLHF. The DNA of the CDR3 is TGTGCCACCGGGACAGGGAAATCACCCCTCCACTTT. Drawing the rest from reference TRBV7-9 and TRBJ1-6, the complete variable domain is DTGVSQNPRHKITKRGQNVTFRCDPISEHNRLYWYRQTLGQGPEFLTYFQNEAQLEKSRLLSDRFSAERPKGSFSTLEIQRTEQGDSAMYLCATGTGKSPLHFGNGTRLTVT.

V and J are TRBV6-6 and TRBJ1-3; D may be TRBD1 (5 bases). Germline CDR1 is MNHNY and CDR2 is SVGAGI (reference sequence). The V gene lost 5 bases and the J gene lost 0 bases, with 14 bases spanning the gap. The CDR3 extends over 16 amino acids. The CDR3 loop is CASSPRTPSSGNTIYF. The CDR3 DNA follows: TGTGCCAGCAGTCCCCGGACACCCAGCTCTGGAAACACCATATATTTT.

The V call is TRBV11-2, the J call TRBJ2-7, with D unresolved. CDR1 SGHAT and CDR2 FQNNGV come from the germline V gene. CDR3 length equals 10 residues. Trimming removed 10 bases from V and 3 bases from J, with 7 bases in between. CDR3 in amino acids: CATGIYEQYF. The CDR3 bases are TGTGCCACCGGAATCTACGAGCAGTACTTC.

This chain links TRBV18 with TRBJ2-7, with D perhaps matching TRBD1 (5 bases). V lost 3 bases to trimming and J lost 4 bases, with 16 bases between them. CDR1 and CDR2 (germline): KGHSH, LQKENI. CDR3 size: 15 residues. This chain's CDR3 is CASSPGTGSVYEQYF. In DNA form, the CDR3 reads TGTGCCAGCTCACCCGGTACAGGTTCGGTGTACGAGCAGTACTTC.

The J gene is TRBJ2-7, the V gene TRBV12-3 or TRBV12-4; 8 bases are a match to TRBD1. The length of the CDR3 is 13 residues. After removal of 5 bases from V and 3 bases from J, the junction contained 3 bases not matched to a gene. The chain's CDR3 is CASSRTGGYEQYF. Written as DNA, the CDR3 is TGTGCCAGCAGTAGAACAGGGGGCTACGAGCAGTACTTC.

This chain connects TRBV7-9 to TRBJ2-3; 14 bases agree with TRBD2. Germline trimming cut 5 bases from V and 5 bases from J; bases unmatched to any gene: 6. This CDR3 is 16 amino acids long. Germline CDR1 is SEHNR and CDR2 is FQNEAQ (reference sequence). CDR3 bases: TGTGCCAGCAGCCGACTAGCGGGAGGGGAGAAAGATACGCAGTATTTT. Translated: CASSRLAGGEKDTQYF.

The J gene is TRBJ1-4, the V gene TRBV18; a weak D match, TRBD1 (5 bases). The V end was cut by 0 bases, the J end by 2 bases, with 7 bases between. Germline assignment: CDR1 KGHSH and CDR2 LQKENI. The CDR3 has 15 amino acids. The CDR3 region has the DNA TGTGCCAGCTCACCACCGGGGGACACTAATGAAAAACTGTTTTTT. It specifies CASSPPGDTNEKLFF.

The V gene is TRBV4-3, the J gene TRBJ2-1; D is unresolved. The CDR3 spans 16 residues. V lost 0 bases to trimming and J lost 5 bases, with 14 bases between them. Germline V lookup: CDR1 LGHNA, CDR2 YSLEER. This CDR3 reads CASSQDPGRGHNEQFF. CDR3 sequence (DNA): TGCGCCAGCAGCCAAGATCCAGGCCGAGGACACAATGAGCAGTTCTTC.

This chain joins TRBV3-1 (or the pseudogene TRBV3-2) and TRBJ1-1, with D unclear. The CDR3 has 13 amino acids. The germline V and J ends were trimmed by 1 base and 0 bases, with 3 bases remaining between them. Germline lookup yields CDR1 LGHDT and CDR2 YNNKEL (reference sequence). The CDR3 nucleotides are TGTGCCAGCAGCCAAGGAATGAACACTGAAGCTTTCTTT. Residues: CASSQGMNTEAFF.

The rearrangement links TRBV5-1 to TRBJ1-1; TRBD1 matches at 8 bases. This CDR3 is built from 15 residues. CDR1 and CDR2 (germline): SGHRS, YFSETQ. The junction had 7 bases not matched to a gene; V was cut back by 3 bases and J by 3 bases. CDR3 residues: CASSSSTGGDTEAFF. The DNA for the CDR3 is TGCGCCAGCAGCTCCTCTACAGGGGGGGACACTGAAGCTTTCTTT.

V and J are TRBV23-1 and TRBJ1-5, with TRBD1 matching 7 bases. TRBV23-1 is noted as an ORF with a role that remains uncertain. The CDR3 loop spans 15 amino acids. J was trimmed by 9 bases and V by 3 bases; bases with no gene match: 11. The CDR3 loop is CASSHPNRGLGPQHF. CDR3 nucleotide sequence: TGCGCCAGCAGTCACCCCAACAGGGGTCTAGGGCCCCAGCATTTT.

The chain uses TRBV10-3 and TRBJ1-3, with a possible D match to TRBD1 (5 bases). This CDR3 is built from 17 residues. With 4 bases removed from V and 0 bases from J, the gap between germline ends came to 16 bases. The germline CDR1 and CDR2 sequences are ENHRY and SYGVKD. Written as DNA, the CDR3 is TGTGCCATCAGTGGACTACCGGGACTCAGCTCTGGAAACACCATATATTTT. Protein product: CAISGLPGLSSGNTIYF.

The genes are TRBV3-1 (or the pseudogene TRBV3-2) and TRBJ2-1; D remains unclear. The CDR3 loop spans 13 amino acids. CDR1 and CDR2 from the germline V gene are LGHDT and YNNKEL (reference sequence). V was shortened by 0 bases and J by 6 bases, with 6 bases between the two germline ends. The DNA for the CDR3 is TGTGCCAGCAGCCAAGATGCGCGCAATGAGCAGTTCTTC. Amino acids: CASSQDARNEQFF.

The rearrangement joins TRBV19 to TRBJ2-7; the match to TRBD2 covers 10 bases. The CDR3 sequence is 13 residues long. Germline V gives CDR1 LNHDA, CDR2 SQIVND (reference sequence). Trimming cost V 5 bases and J 10 bases; bases outside gene matches: 8. The CDR3 loop reads CASSGVSGRAQYF. The DNA of the CDR3 is TGTGCCAGTAGTGGGGTCAGCGGGAGGGCCCAGTACTTC.

The gene calls are TRBV3-1 (or the pseudogene TRBV3-2) and TRBJ1-2; the D gene is possibly TRBD1 (5 bases). V dropped 0 bases and J dropped 3 bases, with 11 bases sitting between them. Looked up from germline, CDR1 is LGHDT and CDR2 is YNNKEL (reference sequence). This CDR3 has 15 residues. CDR3 DNA: TGTGCCAGCAGCCAAGATCTAGGGGTGGACTATGGCTACACCTTC. This codes for CASSQDLGVDYGYTF.

The chain combines TRBV11-3 with TRBJ2-2, with 7 bases matching TRBD1. CDR1 SGHNT and CDR2 YENEEA come from the germline V gene. There are 15 residues in the CDR3. The junction had 4 bases not matched to a gene; V was cut back by 5 bases and J by 1 base. The chain's CDR3 is CASSVGQLNTGELFF. In nucleotides, the CDR3 is TGTGCCAGCAGCGTGGGACAGCTGAACACCGGGGAGCTGTTTTTT.